This section outlines one T cell receptor (beta chain) sequence together with its context. Its antigen is unidentified. This CDR3 region has 14 residues. Trimming cost V 5 bases and J 5 bases; bases outside gene matches: 6. Germline assignment: CDR1 SGHTA and CDR2 FQGNSA. This record belongs to a study of cytomegalovirus exposure and HLA in healthy donors. General observations from the study: Common viral pathogens (according to a later analysis) appeared linked to several of the most significant clusters. The productive fraction for most TCR beta V segments was about 90% or about 30% in an earlier analysis. Fewer than 20,000 TCR beta sequences were associated with HLA alleles at 0.05 false discovery rate in a later analysis. Through in vitro validation, a few CMV-associated chains were shown to be specific for CMV antigens.

60 Vbeta and 13 Jbeta primers were used in PCR. Data came from immunoSEQ multiplex PCR; TCRdb stores just in-frame clones and leaves some out. This table lists some 160,000 clones. The TCR comes from a man aged 30 to 45 in good health and CMV-seronegative. The specimen was PBMCs. The V call is TRBV7-2, the J call TRBJ1-5, with 7 bases lining up with TRBD1. CDR3 sequence: CASSHRQGDQPQHF. Here the CDR3 DNA reads TGTGCCAGCAGCCACCGCCAGGGGGATCAGCCCCAGCATTTT. The complete variable domain, with remaining parts taken from reference TRBV7-2 and TRBJ1-5, reads GAGVSQSPSNKVTEKGKDVELRCDPISGHTALYWYRQSLGQGLEFLIYFQGNSAPDKSGLPSDRFSAERTGGSVSTLTIQRTQQEDSAVYLCASSHRQGDQPQHFGDGTRLSIL.